This passage covers 14 T cell receptor beta chains from one sample sequenced in a study of T cell responses to AZD1222 COVID-19 vaccine. The repertoire was sequenced with immunoSEQ multiplex PCR; TCRdb's copy has only in-frame clones and lacks some. This sample has over 50,000 clones, with around 92% found just once. Sequences were derived from peripheral blood, sampled 28 days after the second AZD1222 dose. The receptors here all came from an adult who received the AZD1222 COVID-19 vaccine.

The V call is TRBV29-1, the J call TRBJ1-1; D possibly corresponds to TRBD1 (5 bases). This CDR3 contains 15 residues. CDR1 is SQVTM, CDR2 ANQGSEA, per germline. V was clipped by 5 bases and J by 1 base, with 17 bases between them. CDR3 residues: CSVSIRLGGNTEAFF. In DNA, the CDR3 is TGCAGCGTTTCTATTAGGCTCGGGGGGAACACTGAAGCTTTCTTT.

The chain couples TRBV7-2 to TRBJ1-5, with a possible D match to TRBD1 (5 bases). V dropped 2 bases and J dropped 5 bases, with 13 bases sitting between them. The CDR3 loop spans 15 amino acids. Germline lookup yields CDR1 SGHTA and CDR2 FQGNSA. The CDR3 region has the DNA TGTGCCAGCAGCTTAAGGGGCGGGGGGGATCAGCCCCAGCATTTT. As protein: CASSLRGGGDQPQHF.

V usage is TRBV6-2 or TRBV6-3 and J usage is TRBJ2-7, with 11 bases identical to TRBD2. CDR3 size: 15 residues. The germline V gene encodes CDR1 MNHEY and CDR2 SVGEGT. V was clipped by 4 bases and J by 0 bases; unmatched bases: 2. The CDR3 reads CASSLAGGTSYEQYF. The CDR3 DNA reads TGTGCCAGCAGTTTAGCGGGGGGGACCTCCTACGAGCAGTACTTC.

This sequence joins TRBV5-6 and TRBJ2-7, with TRBD2 as a possible D gene (6 bases). The ends were cut back, 2 bases at V and 3 bases at J, with 18 bases in the middle. The CDR3 spans 16 residues. Germline lookup yields CDR1 SGHDT and CDR2 YYEEEE. The CDR3 loop is CASSFREGGMGYEQYF. As DNA, the CDR3 is TGTGCCAGCAGCTTTCGAGAGGGCGGGATGGGCTACGAGCAGTACTTC.

The rearrangement links TRBV19 to TRBJ1-3; a weak D match, TRBD1 (6 bases). V gave up 5 bases and J gave up 2 bases, with 10 bases separating them. CDR1 is LNHDA and CDR2 is SQIVND in the germline V gene (reference sequence). The CDR3 spans 14 residues. The CDR3 region is CASSGNRAGNTIYF. Written as DNA, the CDR3 is TGTGCCAGTAGTGGGAACAGGGCTGGAAACACCATATATTTT.

This clone was detected only once. The chain has TRBV2 and TRBJ2-7, with 8 positions matching TRBD1. After removal of 4 bases from V and 0 bases from J, the junction contained 5 bases not matched to a gene. The CDR3 is 15 amino acids. Germline V CDR1 and CDR2: SNHLY, FYNNEI. CDR3 protein: CASSAGTGLSYEQYF. In DNA, the CDR3 is TGTGCCAGCAGTGCCGGGACAGGTCTCTCCTACGAGCAGTACTTC.

The rearrangement joins TRBV5-6 to TRBJ1-2, with D unclear. The germline CDR1 and CDR2 sequences are SGHDT and YYEEEE. This CDR3 is 12 amino acids long. Deletions cut 3 bases from V and 7 bases from J, with 10 bases between. The CDR3 nucleotides read TGTGCCAGCAGCTCCCCCATGGGTGGCTACACCTTC. It yields the protein CASSSPMGGYTF.

This chain connects TRBV27 to TRBJ2-3; 9 bases fit TRBD1. The CDR3 consists of 14 residues. V shed 6 bases, J shed 5 bases, and the junction held 6 bases outside the gene matches. Per the germline V gene, CDR1 is MNHEY and CDR2 is SMNVEV (reference sequence). The CDR3 bases are TGTGCCAGCAGCTTACAGGGGGCTTTAGATACGCAGTATTTT. Translated, it gives CASSLQGALDTQYF.

This clone appeared once. The chain carries TRBV27 and TRBJ1-4; D remains unclear. Germline V gene data show CDR1 as MNHEY and CDR2 as SMNVEV (reference sequence). Between the trimmed V and J ends, which lost 5 bases and 6 bases, there was a span of 13 bases. The CDR3 spans 14 residues. The DNA of the CDR3 is TGTGCCAGCAGTCGGACCTACCTCGATGAAAAACTGTTTTTT. The encoded protein is CASSRTYLDEKLFF.

In its sample, this clone was seen a few times. The V gene is TRBV5-1, the J gene TRBJ2-7; 9 nucleotides match TRBD1. The CDR3 length is 15 residues. CDR1 and CDR2 from the germline V gene are SGHRS and YFSETQ. V shed 0 bases, J shed 5 bases, and the junction held 6 bases outside the gene matches. The DNA for the CDR3 is TGCGCCAGCAGCTTGGGACAGGGGGTTTTCCACGAGCAGTACTTC. Translation: CASSLGQGVFHEQYF.

DNA for the CDR3: TGTGCCACCAGTGATGGGCTAGATGAGCAGTTCTTC. Its translation: CATSDGLDEQFF. The V gene is TRBV24-1, the J gene TRBJ2-1; D is unresolved. The V and J ends lost 3 bases and 8 bases respectively, with 7 bases between them. CDR1 and CDR2 from the germline V gene are KGHDR and SFDVKD. This CDR3 contains 12 residues.

This clone was observed once. V gene TRBV18 combines with J gene TRBJ2-3; D ambiguous. There are 15 residues in the CDR3. Germline values: CDR1 KGHSH, CDR2 LQKENI. V shed 2 bases and J shed 1 base, with 10 bases lying between them. CDR3 loop: CASSPIRDGTDTQYF. The CDR3 DNA sequence: TGTGCCAGCTCACCAATTCGTGATGGCACAGATACGCAGTATTTT.

The chain uses TRBV5-6 and TRBJ2-7; 9 nucleotides align to TRBD1. CDR1 SGHDT and CDR2 YYEEEE come from the germline V gene. The V segment lost 4 bases and the J segment 3 bases; nucleotides outside the gene matches: 8. The CDR3 loop spans 15 amino acids. CDR3: CASSPRTGVYYEQYF. DNA for the CDR3: TGTGCCAGCAGCCCTCGGACAGGGGTGTACTACGAGCAGTACTTC.

The chain couples TRBV10-1 to TRBJ2-1; the match to TRBD2 covers 10 bases. From germline, CDR1 is WNHNN and CDR2 SYGVQD (reference sequence). This CDR3 is built from 18 residues. Germline trimming cut 0 bases from V and 2 bases from J; bases unmatched to any gene: 7. The CDR3 is CASSESRTSGAPYNEQFF. For the CDR3, the DNA is TGCGCCAGCAGTGAGTCGAGGACTAGCGGAGCCCCCTACAATGAGCAGTTCTTC.